The 17 T cell receptor beta chains below all came from one sample that was sequenced in a study of patients and donors after allogeneic stem cell transplantation. MiXCR, applied by TCRdb to the RT-PCR reads, yields one record per CDR3 protein. Among 70,000 to 85,000 distinct CDR3 sequences listed, approximately 26% were seen once. Material for sequencing was blood, either unsorted or a sorted T cell fraction (not recorded which). All receptors derive from a human donor who was either an allogeneic HSCT recipient or a stem cell or donor lymphocyte infusion donor (not recorded which). It is not recorded whose cells these are; they may come from a transplant donor.

The genes are TRBV4-1 and TRBJ2-7; 8 positions match TRBD2. The CDR3 extends over 15 amino acids. Trimming at V came to 4 bases and at J to 2 bases, leaving 7 bases not matched to a gene. The germline V gene encodes CDR1 MGHRA and CDR2 YSYEKL. The CDR3 bases are TGCGCCAGCAGCCCCCTCACGGGGGGGCCCTACGAGCAGTACTTC. Encoded protein: CASSPLTGGPYEQYF.

The V and J genes are TRBV9 and TRBJ1-6, with 8 bases matching TRBD1. The CDR3 is 15 amino acids. Germline V gene data show CDR1 as SGDLS and CDR2 as YYNGEE. The junction had 7 bases not matched to a gene; V was cut back by 0 bases and J by 11 bases. This CDR3 is CASSVEQGAGTPLHF. Written as DNA, the CDR3 is TGTGCCAGCAGCGTAGAGCAGGGGGCAGGTACACCCCTCCACTTT.

This sequence joins TRBV7-2 and TRBJ1-2, with a possible D match to TRBD1 (5 bases). Looked up from germline, CDR1 is SGHTA and CDR2 is FQGNSA. This CDR3 comprises 14 residues. V lost 1 base and J 8 bases, leaving 14 bases between the germline ends. The CDR3 DNA follows: TGTGCCAGCAGCTTAGACAGGAATACGTGGGGCTACACCTTC. Amino acids: CASSLDRNTWGYTF.

This clonotype was seen more than once but under ten times. The chain recombines TRBV5-1 with TRBJ2-2, with TRBD2 as a possible D gene (6 bases). V dropped 4 bases and J dropped 1 base, with 8 bases sitting between them. The CDR3 contains 14 residues. Germline V gene lookup returns CDR1 SGHRS and CDR2 YFSETQ. CDR3 coding DNA: TGCGCCAGCAGCGGGAGGCGGAACACCGGGGAGCTGTTTTTT. This codes for CASSGRRNTGELFF.

Comment on this clonotype: An end of the junction does not agree with germline; a read error may underlie this. CDR3 coding DNA: TGTGCCAGCAGCCTCGGGAGGATCTCCCACAATGAGCAGTTCTTC. Translating it yields CASSLGRISHNEQFF. The rearrangement uses TRBV11-2 and TRBJ2-1; 7 bases are shared with TRBD2. This CDR3 is built from 15 residues. Germline assignment: CDR1 SGHAT and CDR2 FQNNGV.

This chain links TRBV19 with TRBJ2-1; TRBD2 matches at 8 bases. Trimming at V came to 5 bases and at J to 0 bases, leaving 12 bases not matched to a gene. The CDR3 loop spans 18 amino acids. Germline V gene lookup returns CDR1 LNHDA and CDR2 SQIVND (reference sequence). The CDR3 nucleotides read TGTGCCAGTAGTTCACCCCCCGGTGGGACTAGCTCCTACAATGAGCAGTTCTTC. Encoded protein: CASSSPPGGTSSYNEQFF.

The chain employs TRBV7-2 and TRBJ2-6, with D possibly matching TRBD2 (5 bases). CDR1 and CDR2 (germline): SGHTA, FQGNSA. V dropped 5 bases and J dropped 0 bases, with 8 bases sitting between them. This CDR3 contains 15 residues. In DNA, the CDR3 is TGTGCCAGCAGCCCGGGGTTCTCTGGGGCCAACGTCCTGACTTTC. Protein product: CASSPGFSGANVLTF.

A few counts support this clonotype. V is TRBV7-9 and J is TRBJ1-1; D is ambiguous. The V and J ends lost 8 bases and 0 bases respectively, with 7 bases between them. Germline-derived CDR1 and CDR2 are SEHNR and FQNEAQ (reference sequence). The CDR3 totals 12 residues. CDR3 bases: TGTGCCAGCCAGACGGTGAACACTGAAGCTTTCTTT. It is translated as CASQTVNTEAFF.

V is TRBV5-1 and J is TRBJ2-1; 11 bases match TRBD2. The CDR3 runs to 18 residues. After removal of 1 base from V and 3 bases from J, the junction contained 9 bases not matched to a gene. From germline, CDR1 is SGHRS and CDR2 YFSETQ. The CDR3 bases are TGCGCCAGCAGCTTGCTCATTAGCGGGGGGGCACACTACAATGAGCAGTTCTTC. It yields the protein CASSLLISGGAHYNEQFF.

This clonotype appeared a few times. The chain carries TRBV20-1 and TRBJ2-7; D possibly corresponds to TRBD2 (6 bases). Looked up from germline, CDR1 is DFQATT and CDR2 is SNEGSKA (reference sequence). Trimming pared 3 bases from V and 2 bases from J, leaving 23 bases between. The CDR3 has 17 amino acids. The CDR3: CSASGSSGGVSAYEQYF. DNA for the CDR3: TGCAGTGCTAGCGGATCGTCGGGCGGGGTGAGCGCCTACGAGCAGTACTTC.

This clonotype has just a few counts. The V gene is TRBV18, the J gene TRBJ2-3; D could derive from TRBD1 or TRBD2 (5 bases each). This CDR3 has 15 residues. The V and J ends lost 6 bases and 1 base respectively, with 14 bases between them. From germline, CDR1 is KGHSH and CDR2 LQKENI. The CDR3 coding sequence is TGTGCCAGCTCCCCCCAAGGGACGGGCACAGATACGCAGTATTTT. Encoded protein: CASSPQGTGTDTQYF.

The rearrangement links TRBV19 to TRBJ2-7, with D perhaps being TRBD1 or TRBD2 (5 bases each). The CDR3 runs to 13 residues. Trimming pared 2 bases from V and 6 bases from J, leaving 11 bases between. Per germline, CDR1 LNHDA and CDR2 SQIVND (reference sequence). CDR3: CASSIMRGFEQYF. The CDR3 DNA reads as TGTGCCAGTAGTATAATGAGGGGCTTCGAGCAGTACTTC. The variable domain in full, with the rest retrieved from reference TRBV19 and TRBJ2-7, is DGGITQSPKYLFRKEGQNVTLSCEQNLNHDAMYWYRQDPGQGLRLIYYSQIVNDFQKGDIAEGYSVSREKKESFPLTVTSAQKNPTAFYLCASSIMRGFEQYFGPGTRLTVT.

This clonotype has only a few counts. This rearrangement joins TRBV5-5 to TRBJ1-5; D unclear. CDR3 length: 13 residues. V dropped 7 bases and J dropped 3 bases, with 11 bases sitting between them. Per the germline V gene, CDR1 is SGHKS and CDR2 is YYEKEE (reference sequence). The CDR3 DNA is TGTGCCAGCGCCTCAAGGGCCAATCAGCCCCAGCATTTT. Amino acids: CASASRANQPQHF.

This clonotype was seen many times. A much larger clone lies a single base off, so this may be a read error. V is TRBV4-1 and J is TRBJ1-1; possible D gene TRBD1, 5 bases. The CDR3 sequence is 12 residues long. CDR1 is MGHRA and CDR2 is YSYEKL in the germline V gene. The CDR3 DNA reads TGTGCCAGCAGTCCCGGGGGGACTGAAGCTTTCTTT. This gives the protein CASSPGGTEAFF.

The chain is built from TRBV11-3 and TRBJ2-7; maybe TRBD1 (6 bases). CDR3 length: 12 amino acids. Germline V gives CDR1 SGHNT, CDR2 YENEEA. V was pared by 1 base and J by 5 bases, with 6 bases between. Here the CDR3 reads CASSLAGDEQYF. For the CDR3, the DNA is TGTGCCAGCAGCTTAGCAGGGGACGAGCAGTACTTC.

This clonotype was seen a few times. The rearrangement links TRBV7-8 to TRBJ2-3, with D possibly TRBD2 on 6 matching bases. The CDR3 totals 16 residues. CDR1 and CDR2 (germline): SGHVS, FQNEAQ. V was pared by 3 bases and J by 7 bases, with 20 bases between. The CDR3 is CASSFRSPGDSNTQYF. CDR3 in DNA: TGTGCCAGCAGCTTCAGGTCCCCGGGAGATTCGAATACGCAGTATTTT.

This clonotype was seen ten or more times. The V gene is TRBV11-2, the J gene TRBJ1-1; D is undetermined. The CDR3 extends over 13 amino acids. CDR1 SGHAT and CDR2 FQNNGV come from the germline V gene. The ends were cut back, 3 bases at V and 5 bases at J, with 10 bases in the middle. The CDR3: CASSFLEETEAFF. The CDR3 DNA reads as TGTGCCAGCAGCTTTTTAGAGGAAACTGAAGCTTTCTTT. The full variable domain, in which reference TRBV11-2 and TRBJ1-1 provide the parts outside the CDR3, is EAGVAQSPRYKIIEKRQSVAFWCNPISGHATLYWYQQILGQGPKLLIQFQNNGVVDDSQLPKDRFSAERLKGVDSTLKIQPAKLEDSAVYLCASSFLEETEAFFGQGTRLTVV.